This TCR beta chain comes out of a study of blood T cell repertoires in COVID-19. The V segment lost 0 bases and the J segment 0 bases; nucleotides outside the gene matches: 1. CDR1 and CDR2 (germline): LGHNA, YSLEER. The CDR3 is 16 amino acids. The repertoire was sequenced with immunoSEQ multiplex PCR; TCRdb's copy has only in-frame clones and lacks some. The table shows 120,000 to 150,000 clones, with more than 70% occurring only once. This clonotype originated in a man aged 55 to 70 with active or convalescent COVID-19. The sample taken for sequencing was peripheral blood. The J gene is TRBJ1-4, the V gene TRBV4-3; TRBD1 agrees at 7 bases. The CDR3 spells CASSQERGPTNEKLFF. CDR3 coding DNA: TGCGCCAGCAGCCAAGAGAGGGGGCCAACTAATGAAAAACTGTTTTTT.